The source of this T cell receptor beta chain is a study of neurological immune-mediated disorders. Study observations and caveats: The most TCR clonal expansion was seen in HTLV-1-associated myelopathy, whereas the least was seen in multiple sclerosis, below the level in healthy controls.

This clonotype has ten or more counts. Its antigen is undetermined. This CDR3 region has 13 residues. V was trimmed by 2 bases and J by 9 bases, leaving 12 bases between them. Looked up from germline, CDR1 is SGHRS and CDR2 is YFSETQ. A single record per CDR3 protein comes from TCRdb applying MiXCR to the 5' RACE reads. The sample has approximately 30,000 distinct CDR3 sequences; approximately 4.1% are singletons. The TCR was taken from a woman aged 40 to 50 in good health. This sequence joins TRBV5-1 and TRBJ2-1; D perhaps matches TRBD1 (6 bases). Material for sequencing was CD4+ T cells from blood. In DNA form, the CDR3 reads TGCGCCAGCAGCTTTGGTGGGGGCGCTGAGCAGTTCTTC. Amino acid sequence: CASSFGGGAEQFF.